Each of the 2 T cell receptor beta chains below was sequenced from the same sample in a study of beta chain features in type 1 diabetes. Study-level results: Moderate but significant shortening of TCRB CDR3s was recorded in all four CD4+ subsets from Type 1 diabetes patients.

Antigens for these TCRs are unknown. All of the isolated RNA was reverse transcribed, so expressed TCRB transcripts were sequenced. Measured with immunoSEQ multiplex PCR; TCRdb has only the in-frame clones, and not every one. Altogether nearly 350,000 clones are present, roughly 8.8% being singletons, with the ten largest covering around 1%. Sequenced input: central memory CD4+ T cells from blood. The receptors stem from a man under 40 with type 1 diabetes.

This clone has more than one count but fewer than ten. The rearrangement links TRBV5-1 to TRBJ2-5; TRBD2 matches at 16 bases. Germline V CDR1 and CDR2: SGHRS, YFSETQ. The CDR3 has 17 residues. Trimming cost V 4 bases and J 4 bases; bases outside gene matches: 7. In DNA, the CDR3 is TGCGCCAGCAGCCCTGGGACTAGCGGGGGGGATCGAGAGACCCAGTACTTC. Amino acids: CASSPGTSGGDRETQYF. Complete variable domain (other parts from reference TRBV5-1 and TRBJ2-5): KAGVTQTPRYLIKTRGQQVTLSCSPISGHRSVSWYQQTPGQGLQFLFEYFSETQRNKGNFPGRFSGRQFSNSRSEMNVSTLELGDSALYLCASSPGTSGGDRETQYFGPGTRLLVL.

This clone was detected only a few times. Here the CDR3 reads CASGRGDIYNEQFF. The CDR3 nucleotides read TGTGCCAGCGGACGGGGGGACATCTACAATGAGCAGTTCTTC. The V and J genes are TRBV27 and TRBJ2-1, with a tentative D call TRBD2 (7 bases). This CDR3 region has 14 residues. V was pared by 8 bases and J by 3 bases, with 14 bases between. Germline CDR1 MNHEY, CDR2 SMNVEV (reference sequence).